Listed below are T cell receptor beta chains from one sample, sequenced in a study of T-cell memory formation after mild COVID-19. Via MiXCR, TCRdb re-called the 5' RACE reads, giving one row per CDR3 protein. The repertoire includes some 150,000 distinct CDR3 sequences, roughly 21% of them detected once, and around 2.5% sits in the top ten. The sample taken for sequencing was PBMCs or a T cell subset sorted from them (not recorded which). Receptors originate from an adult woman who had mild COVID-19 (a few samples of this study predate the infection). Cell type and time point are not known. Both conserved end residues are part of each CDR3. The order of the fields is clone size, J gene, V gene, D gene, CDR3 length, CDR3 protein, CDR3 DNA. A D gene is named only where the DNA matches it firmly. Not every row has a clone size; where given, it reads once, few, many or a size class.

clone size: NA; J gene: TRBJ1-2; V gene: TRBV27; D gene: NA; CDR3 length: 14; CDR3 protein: CASRRTGTPSGYTF; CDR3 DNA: TGTGCCAGCAGAAGAACCGGGACACCCAGTGGCTACACCTTC
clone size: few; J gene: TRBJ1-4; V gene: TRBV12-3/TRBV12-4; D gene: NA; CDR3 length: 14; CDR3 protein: CASSSAYPGEKLFF; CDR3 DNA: TGTGCCAGCAGTTCGGCTTATCCGGGGGAAAAACTGTTTTTT
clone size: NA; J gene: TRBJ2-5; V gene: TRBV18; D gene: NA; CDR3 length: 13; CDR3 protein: CASSPLAQETQYF; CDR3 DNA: TGTGCCAGCTCACCCCTAGCCCAAGAGACCCAGTACTTC
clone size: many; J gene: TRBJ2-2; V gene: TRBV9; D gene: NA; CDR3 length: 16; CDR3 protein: CASSLSSRVDTGELFF; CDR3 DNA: TGTGCCAGCAGCCTTTCCTCCAGGGTGGACACCGGGGAGCTGTTTTTT
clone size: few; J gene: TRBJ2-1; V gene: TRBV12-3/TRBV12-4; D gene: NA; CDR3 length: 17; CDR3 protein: CASSLPDRLSSYNEQFF; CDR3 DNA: TGTGCCAGCAGTTTACCTGACAGGTTGAGCTCCTACAATGAGCAGTTCTTC
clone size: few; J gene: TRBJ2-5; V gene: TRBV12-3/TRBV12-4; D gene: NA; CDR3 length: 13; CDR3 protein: CASRPDRKGDQYF; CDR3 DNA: TGTGCCAGCCGGCCAGACAGGAAGGGGGACCAGTACTTC
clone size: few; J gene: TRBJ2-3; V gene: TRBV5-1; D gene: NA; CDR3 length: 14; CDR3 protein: CASSSGAMADTQYF; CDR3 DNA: TGCGCCAGCAGCTCGGGGGCCATGGCAGATACGCAGTATTTT
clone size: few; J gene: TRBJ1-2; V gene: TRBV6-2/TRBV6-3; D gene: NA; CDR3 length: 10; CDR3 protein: CASSDTGYTF; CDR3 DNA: TGTGCCAGCAGTGACACCGGCTACACCTTC
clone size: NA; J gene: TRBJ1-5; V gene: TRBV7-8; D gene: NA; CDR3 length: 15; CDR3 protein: CASSLGSVPNQPQHF; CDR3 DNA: TGTGCCAGCAGCTTAGGGTCGGTTCCAAATCAGCCCCAGCATTTT
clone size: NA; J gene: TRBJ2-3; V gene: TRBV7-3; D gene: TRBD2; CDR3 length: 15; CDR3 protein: CASSRAGGFTDTQYF; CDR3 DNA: TGTGCCAGCAGCCGAGCGGGAGGATTTACAGATACGCAGTATTTT
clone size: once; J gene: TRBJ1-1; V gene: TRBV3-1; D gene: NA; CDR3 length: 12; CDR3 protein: CASSQPNTEAFF; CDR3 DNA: TGTGCCAGCAGCCAACCGAACACTGAAGCTTTCTTT
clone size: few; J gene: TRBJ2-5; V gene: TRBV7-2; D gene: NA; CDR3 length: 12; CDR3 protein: CASSPYSETQYF; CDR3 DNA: TGTGCCAGCAGCCCCTATAGCGAGACCCAGTACTTC
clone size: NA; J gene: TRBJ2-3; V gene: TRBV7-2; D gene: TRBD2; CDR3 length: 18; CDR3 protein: CASSLQGSKGLAPDTQYF; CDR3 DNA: TGTGCCAGCAGCTTACAGGGGTCTAAGGGACTAGCACCAGATACGCAGTATTTT
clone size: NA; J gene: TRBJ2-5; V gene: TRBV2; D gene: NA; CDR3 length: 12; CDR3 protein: CASANLVETQYF; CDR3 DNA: TGTGCCAGCGCGAACCTAGTAGAGACCCAGTACTTC
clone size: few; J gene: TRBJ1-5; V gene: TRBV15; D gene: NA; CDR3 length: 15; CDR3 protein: CATSKRTVSNQPQHF; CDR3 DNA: TGTGCCACCAGCAAACGGACAGTTAGCAATCAGCCCCAGCATTTT
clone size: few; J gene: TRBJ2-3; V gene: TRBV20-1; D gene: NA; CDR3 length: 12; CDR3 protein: CSAIGSKDTQYF; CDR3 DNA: TGCAGTGCTATCGGGAGTAAGGATACGCAGTATTTT
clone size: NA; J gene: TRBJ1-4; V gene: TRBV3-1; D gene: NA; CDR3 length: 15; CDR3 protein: CASSQALLREEKLFF; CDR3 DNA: TGTGCCAGCAGCCAAGCCCTTCTAAGGGAGGAAAAACTGTTTTTT
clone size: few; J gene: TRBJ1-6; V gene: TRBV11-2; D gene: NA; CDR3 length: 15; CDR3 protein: CASSYRGGFGSPLHF; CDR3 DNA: TGTGCCAGCAGCTACCGAGGGGGGTTTGGTTCACCCCTCCACTTT
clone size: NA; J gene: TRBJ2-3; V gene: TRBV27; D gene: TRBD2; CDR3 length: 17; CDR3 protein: CASSFQLLRGVSDTQYF; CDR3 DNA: TGTGCCAGCAGTTTCCAGCTTTTGCGGGGGGTATCAGATACGCAGTATTTT
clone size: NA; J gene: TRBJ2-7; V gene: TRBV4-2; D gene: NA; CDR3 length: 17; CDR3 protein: CASSQDGGGLRSYEQYF; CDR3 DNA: TGTGCCAGCAGCCAAGATGGGGGCGGTCTCCGCTCCTACGAGCAGTACTTC
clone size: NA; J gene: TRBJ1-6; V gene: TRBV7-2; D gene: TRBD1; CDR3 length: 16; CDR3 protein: CASSLGWDRADSPLHF; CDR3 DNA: TGTGCCAGCAGCTTAGGTTGGGACAGGGCGGATTCACCCCTCCACTTT
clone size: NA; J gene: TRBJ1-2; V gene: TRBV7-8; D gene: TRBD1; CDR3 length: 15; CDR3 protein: CASSLAGQGVYGYTF; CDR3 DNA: TGTGCCAGCAGCTTAGCGGGACAGGGAGTCTATGGCTACACCTTC
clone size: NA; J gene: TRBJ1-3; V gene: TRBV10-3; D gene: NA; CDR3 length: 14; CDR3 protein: CAISEQGEGNTIYF; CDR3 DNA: TGTGCCATCAGTGAGCAGGGTGAGGGAAACACCATATATTTT
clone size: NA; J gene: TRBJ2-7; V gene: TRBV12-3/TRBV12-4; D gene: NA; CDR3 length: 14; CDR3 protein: CASSLGIWGYEQYF; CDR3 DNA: TGTGCCAGCAGTTTGGGCATATGGGGATACGAGCAGTACTTC
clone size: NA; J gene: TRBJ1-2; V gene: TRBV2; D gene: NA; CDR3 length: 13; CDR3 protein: CASSGETNYGYTF; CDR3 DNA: TGTGCCAGCAGTGGGGAAACTAACTATGGCTACACCTTC
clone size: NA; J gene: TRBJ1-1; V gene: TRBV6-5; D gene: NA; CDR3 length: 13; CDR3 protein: CASSYSAGEEAFF; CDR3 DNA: TGTGCCAGCAGTTACTCGGCAGGGGAGGAAGCTTTCTTT
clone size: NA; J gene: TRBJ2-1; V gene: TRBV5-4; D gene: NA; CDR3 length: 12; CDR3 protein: CASSSPLYEQFF; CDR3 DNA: TGTGCCAGCAGCTCTCCCCTATATGAGCAGTTCTTC
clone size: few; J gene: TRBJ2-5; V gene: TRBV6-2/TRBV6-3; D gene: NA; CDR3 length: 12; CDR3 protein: CASSYGQETQYF; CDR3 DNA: TGTGCCAGCAGTTACGGGCAAGAGACCCAGTACTTC
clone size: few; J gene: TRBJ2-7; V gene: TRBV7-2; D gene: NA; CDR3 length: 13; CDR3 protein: CASSTDRVYEQYF; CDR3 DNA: TGTGCCAGCAGCACCGACAGAGTCTACGAGCAGTACTTC
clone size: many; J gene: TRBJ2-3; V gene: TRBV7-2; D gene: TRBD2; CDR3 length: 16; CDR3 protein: CASSSKPGGYADTQYF; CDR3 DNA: TGTGCCAGCAGCTCGAAGCCGGGGGGTTACGCAGATACGCAGTATTTT
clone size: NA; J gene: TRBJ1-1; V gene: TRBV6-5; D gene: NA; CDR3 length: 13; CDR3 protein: CASSYFRNTEAFF; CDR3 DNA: TGTGCCAGCAGTTACTTCAGAAACACTGAAGCTTTCTTT
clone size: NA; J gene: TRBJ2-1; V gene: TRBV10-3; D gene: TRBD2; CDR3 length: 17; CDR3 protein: CAISSGLAGDLLNEQFF; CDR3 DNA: TGTGCCATCAGTTCGGGACTAGCGGGAGATCTCTTAAATGAGCAGTTCTTC
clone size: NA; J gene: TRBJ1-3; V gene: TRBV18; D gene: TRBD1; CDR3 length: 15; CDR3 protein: CASSPGQGDGNTIYF; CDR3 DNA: TGTGCCAGCTCACCCGGACAGGGGGATGGAAACACCATATATTTT
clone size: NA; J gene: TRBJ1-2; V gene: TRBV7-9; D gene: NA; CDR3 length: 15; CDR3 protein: CASSPPGPVDYGYTF; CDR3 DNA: TGTGCCAGCAGCCCACCGGGGCCCGTAGACTATGGCTACACCTTC
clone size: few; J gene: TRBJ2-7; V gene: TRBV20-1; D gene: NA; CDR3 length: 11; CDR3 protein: CSARNTYEQYF; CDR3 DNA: TGCAGTGCTAGAAATACCTACGAGCAGTACTTC
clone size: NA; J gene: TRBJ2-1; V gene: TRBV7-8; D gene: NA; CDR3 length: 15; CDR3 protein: CASSLDTGSYNEQFF; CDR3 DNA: TGTGCCAGCAGCTTAGATACGGGCTCCTACAATGAGCAGTTCTTC
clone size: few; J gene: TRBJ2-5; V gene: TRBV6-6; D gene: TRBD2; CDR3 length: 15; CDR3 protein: CASSYPLGRAATQYF; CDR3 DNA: TGTGCCAGCAGTTACCCCCTCGGGAGGGCCGCGACCCAGTACTTC
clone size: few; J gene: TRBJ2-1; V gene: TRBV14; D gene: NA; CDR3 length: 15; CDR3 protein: CASSQTVLGRNEQFF; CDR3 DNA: TGTGCCAGCAGCCAAACAGTACTGGGGAGAAATGAGCAGTTCTTC
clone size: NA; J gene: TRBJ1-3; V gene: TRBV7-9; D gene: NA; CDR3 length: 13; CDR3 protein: CASEDLPGNTIYF; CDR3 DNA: TGTGCCAGCGAGGATCTGCCTGGAAACACCATATATTTT
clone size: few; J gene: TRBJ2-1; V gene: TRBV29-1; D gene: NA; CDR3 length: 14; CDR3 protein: CSVAVRGAKDEQFF; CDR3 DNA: TGCAGCGTTGCCGTACGCGGCGCGAAAGATGAGCAGTTCTTC
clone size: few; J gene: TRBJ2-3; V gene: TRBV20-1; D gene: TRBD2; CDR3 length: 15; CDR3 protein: CSARSFLAGVGTQYF; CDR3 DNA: TGCAGTGCTAGGAGTTTCCTAGCGGGAGTAGGTACGCAGTATTTT